The T cell receptor beta chain described here comes from a study of PD-1 blockade in classical Hodgkin lymphoma. Whole-study findings and limits: Complete responders entered with baseline diversity on par with newly diagnosed patients, the results showed. Significant TCR diversity gains by C4D1 occurred in CD4+ but not CD8+ cells. Individuals initiating nivolumab under 1 year after ASCT were excluded. With respect to the repertoire differences, their causes, possibly disease activity or prior therapy, remain undefined.

For this clone: Its target is unknown.

Each and every patient relapsed after autologous stem cell transplantation, and patients got differing brentuximab vedotin exposure. Method: immunoSEQ multiplex PCR; TCRdb's copy keeps in-frame clones and lacks some. The repertoire holds some 16,000 clones, with approximately 64% as singletons. Germline V CDR1 and CDR2: MGHRA, YSYEKL. CDR3 length: 14 amino acids. Trimming at V came to 5 bases and at J to 8 bases, leaving 7 bases not matched to a gene. The chain uses TRBV4-1 and TRBJ2-1, with 9 bases that match TRBD1. This sequence was found in a human donor with classical Hodgkin lymphoma. Sequencing was performed on peripheral blood mononuclear cells (PBMCs), taken before the second cycle of nivolumab. The CDR3 is CASSNGQGRYEQFF. CDR3 DNA: TGCGCCAGCAGCAACGGACAGGGGAGGTATGAGCAGTTCTTC.